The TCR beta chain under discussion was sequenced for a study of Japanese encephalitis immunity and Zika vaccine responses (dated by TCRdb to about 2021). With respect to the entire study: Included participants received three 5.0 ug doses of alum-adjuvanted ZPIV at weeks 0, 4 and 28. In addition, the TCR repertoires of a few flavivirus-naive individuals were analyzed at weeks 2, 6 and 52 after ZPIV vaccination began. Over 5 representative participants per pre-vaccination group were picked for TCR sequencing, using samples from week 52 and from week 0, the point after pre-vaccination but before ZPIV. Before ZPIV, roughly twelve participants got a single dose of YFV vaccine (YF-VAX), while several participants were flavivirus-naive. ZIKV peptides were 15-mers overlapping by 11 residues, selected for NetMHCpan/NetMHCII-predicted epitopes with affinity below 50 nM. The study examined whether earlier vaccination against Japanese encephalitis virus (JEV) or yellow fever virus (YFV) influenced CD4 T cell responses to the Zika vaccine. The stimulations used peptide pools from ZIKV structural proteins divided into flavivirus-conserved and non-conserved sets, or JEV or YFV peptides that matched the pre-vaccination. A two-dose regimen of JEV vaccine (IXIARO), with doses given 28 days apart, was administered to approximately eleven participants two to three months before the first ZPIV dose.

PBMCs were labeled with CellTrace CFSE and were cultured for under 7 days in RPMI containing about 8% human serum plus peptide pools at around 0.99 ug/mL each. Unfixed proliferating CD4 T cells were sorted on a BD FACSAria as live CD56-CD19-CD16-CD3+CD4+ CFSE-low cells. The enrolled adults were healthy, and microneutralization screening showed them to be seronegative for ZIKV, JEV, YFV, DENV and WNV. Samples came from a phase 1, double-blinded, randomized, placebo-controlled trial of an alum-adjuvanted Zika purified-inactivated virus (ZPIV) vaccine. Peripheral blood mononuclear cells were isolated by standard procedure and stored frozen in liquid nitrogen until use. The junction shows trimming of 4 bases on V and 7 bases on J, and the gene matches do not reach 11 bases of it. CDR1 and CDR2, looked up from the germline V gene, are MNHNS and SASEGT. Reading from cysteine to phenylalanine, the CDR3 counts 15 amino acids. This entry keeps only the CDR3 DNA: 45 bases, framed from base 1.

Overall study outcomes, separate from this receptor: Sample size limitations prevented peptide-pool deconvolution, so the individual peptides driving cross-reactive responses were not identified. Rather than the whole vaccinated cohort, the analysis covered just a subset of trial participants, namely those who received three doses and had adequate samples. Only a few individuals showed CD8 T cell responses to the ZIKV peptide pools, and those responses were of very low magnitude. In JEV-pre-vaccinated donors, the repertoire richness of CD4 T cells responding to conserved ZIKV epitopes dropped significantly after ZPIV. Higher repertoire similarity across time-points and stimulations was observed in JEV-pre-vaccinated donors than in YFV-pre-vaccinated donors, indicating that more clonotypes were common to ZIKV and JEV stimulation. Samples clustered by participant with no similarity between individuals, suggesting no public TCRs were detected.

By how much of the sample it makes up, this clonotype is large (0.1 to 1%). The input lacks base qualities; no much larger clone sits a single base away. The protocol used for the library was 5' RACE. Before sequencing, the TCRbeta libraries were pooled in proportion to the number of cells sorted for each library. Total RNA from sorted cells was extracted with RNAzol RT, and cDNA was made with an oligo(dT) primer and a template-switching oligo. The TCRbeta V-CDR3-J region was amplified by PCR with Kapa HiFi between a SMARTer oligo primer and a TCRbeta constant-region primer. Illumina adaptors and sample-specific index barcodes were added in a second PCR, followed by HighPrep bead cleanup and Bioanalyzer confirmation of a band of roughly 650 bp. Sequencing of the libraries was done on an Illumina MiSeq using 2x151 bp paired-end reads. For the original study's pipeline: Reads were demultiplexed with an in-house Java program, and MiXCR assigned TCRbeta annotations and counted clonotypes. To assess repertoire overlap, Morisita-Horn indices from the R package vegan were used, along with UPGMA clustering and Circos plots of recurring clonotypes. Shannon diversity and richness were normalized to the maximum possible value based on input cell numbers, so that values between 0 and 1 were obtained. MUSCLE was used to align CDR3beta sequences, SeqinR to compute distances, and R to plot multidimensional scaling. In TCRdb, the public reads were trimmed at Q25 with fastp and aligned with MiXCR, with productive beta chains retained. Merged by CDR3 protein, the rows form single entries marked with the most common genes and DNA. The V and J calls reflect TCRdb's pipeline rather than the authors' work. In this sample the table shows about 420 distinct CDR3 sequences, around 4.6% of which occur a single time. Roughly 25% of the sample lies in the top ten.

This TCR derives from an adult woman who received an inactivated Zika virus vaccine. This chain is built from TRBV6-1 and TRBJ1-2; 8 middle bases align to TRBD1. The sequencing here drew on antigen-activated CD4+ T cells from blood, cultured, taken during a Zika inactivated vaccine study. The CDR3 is CASSVTGTGLVGYTF. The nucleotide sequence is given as TGTGCCAGCAGTGTAACCGGGACAGGACTTGTTGGCTACACCTTC.